This entry is about one TCR beta chain. Its specificity is not known. The germline CDR1 and CDR2 sequences are DFQATT and SNEGSKA (reference sequence). J lost 1 base, V lost 8 bases, and 0 bases had no gene match. The CDR3 is 11 amino acids. The data were obtained in a study of vaccination effects on CD4 cells after COVID-19. Study-wide background: Two doses of BNT162b2 or mRNA-1273 vaccine were administered to participants.

Viral peptide pool expansion of antigen-specific CD4+ T cells preceded sequencing in the ViraFEST assay. Following culture for ten to eleven days, CD4+ T cells were isolated. Vaccinees lacked prior SARS-CoV-2 infection and tested negative for nucleocapsid antibodies. Researchers reported culturing 2 million to 2.5 million PBMC in each well, adding 8 to 10 IU/ml IL-2 and approximately 10 ug/ml peptides. The method was immunoSEQ multiplex PCR; TCRdb's version includes in-frame clones alone and lacks a portion of them. Here the sample spans over 45,000 clones, about two thirds being singletons. This sequence was found in a human donor who received a COVID-19 vaccine. This chain joins TRBV20-1 and TRBJ2-3, with 7 bases matching TRBD2. Material: CD4+ T cells from PBMCs cultured with SARS-CoV-2 spike peptides, obtained before COVID-19 vaccination. DNA for the CDR3: TGCAGTAGCGGGGGCACAGATACGCAGTATTTT. Residues: CSSGGTDTQYF.